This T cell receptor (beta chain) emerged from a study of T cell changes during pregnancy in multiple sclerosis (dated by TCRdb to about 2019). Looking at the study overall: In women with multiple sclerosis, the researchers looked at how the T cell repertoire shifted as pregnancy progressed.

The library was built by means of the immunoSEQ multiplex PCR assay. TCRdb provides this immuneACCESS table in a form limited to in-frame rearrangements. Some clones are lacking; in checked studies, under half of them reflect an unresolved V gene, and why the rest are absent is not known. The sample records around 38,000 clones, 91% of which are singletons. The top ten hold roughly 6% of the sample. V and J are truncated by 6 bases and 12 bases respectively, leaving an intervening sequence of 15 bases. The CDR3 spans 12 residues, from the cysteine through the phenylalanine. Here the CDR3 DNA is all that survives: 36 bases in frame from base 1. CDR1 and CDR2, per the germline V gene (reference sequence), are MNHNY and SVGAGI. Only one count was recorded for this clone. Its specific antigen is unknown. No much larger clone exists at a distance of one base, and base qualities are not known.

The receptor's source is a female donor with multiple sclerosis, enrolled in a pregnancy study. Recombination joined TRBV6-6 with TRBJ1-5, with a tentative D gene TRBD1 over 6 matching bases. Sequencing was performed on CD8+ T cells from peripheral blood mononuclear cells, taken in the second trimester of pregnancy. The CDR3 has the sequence CASSSDRPRQHF. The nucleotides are TGTGCCAGCAGCTCCGACAGGCCTCGCCAGCATTTT.